Listed here are 24 T cell receptor beta chains from one sample, sequenced in a study of control samples from healthy donors and cancer patients. The method was immunoSEQ multiplex PCR; TCRdb's version includes in-frame clones alone and lacks a portion of them. Here the sample spans around 160,000 clones, approximately 93% being singletons. Sequenced material: blood. These receptors came from a man between 18 and 35 years old in good health.

The chain links TRBV30 to TRBJ1-1; maybe TRBD1 (5 bases). With 2 bases removed from V and 4 bases from J, the gap between germline ends came to 14 bases. The CDR3 runs 14 residues. Looked up from germline, CDR1 is GTSNPN and CDR2 is SVGIG (reference sequence). The CDR3 nucleotides read TGTGCCTGGAGTTTTACAACAGGATTCACTGAAGCTTTCTTT. The encoded protein is CAWSFTTGFTEAFF.

The chain couples TRBV6-5 to TRBJ2-5; D is undetermined. The CDR3 is 13 amino acids. CDR1 is MNHEY, CDR2 SVGAGI, per germline. V was pared by 2 bases and J by 2 bases, with 6 bases between. CDR3 loop: CASSYGRQETQYF. The CDR3, as DNA: TGTGCCAGCAGTTACGGTCGGCAAGAGACCCAGTACTTC.

The rearrangement uses TRBV5-1 and TRBJ2-1; a possible D gene is TRBD2 (6 bases). CDR1 and CDR2 (germline): SGHRS, YFSETQ. CDR3 length: 16 amino acids. The ends were cut back, 0 bases at V and 2 bases at J, with 12 bases in the middle. DNA of the CDR3: TGCGCCAGCAGCTTGGCCCCGGGACTTACCTACAATGAGCAGTTCTTC. Translated, it gives CASSLAPGLTYNEQFF.

This clone appeared a few times. The DNA for the CDR3 is TGTGCCAGCAGCCACGGACAGGGTAATTCACCCCTCCACTTT. Protein: CASSHGQGNSPLHF. The chain has TRBV6-6 and TRBJ1-6, with TRBD1 matching 8 bases. V shed 6 bases and J 6 bases; nucleotides not matched to a gene: 4. The CDR3 is made up of 14 amino acids. Germline-derived CDR1 and CDR2 are MNHNY and SVGAGI (reference sequence).

Worth noting for this clone: Other DNA sequences in the same sample also yield this CDR3. The chain links TRBV5-1 to TRBJ1-3; D call uncertain. Looked up from germline, CDR1 is SGHRS and CDR2 is YFSETQ. The CDR3 has 12 amino acids. V was clipped by 4 bases and J by 7 bases, with 9 bases between them. The chain's CDR3 is CASSPEGNTIYF. The CDR3 DNA reads TGCGCCAGCAGCCCGGAAGGGAACACCATATATTTT.

The chain couples TRBV4-2 to TRBJ2-1; 9 bases are shared with TRBD2. Per germline, CDR1 LGHNA and CDR2 YNFKEQ. The CDR3 runs to 16 residues. V lost 3 bases, J lost 1 base, and 4 bases stayed unmatched. The CDR3 DNA is TGTGCCAGCAGCCAGACGGCGGGAGGGTCCTACAATGAGCAGTTCTTC. Its protein is CASSQTAGGSYNEQFF.

The rearrangement uses TRBV7-9 and TRBJ2-7; 9 nucleotides line up with TRBD1. The V segment lost 5 bases and the J segment 3 bases; nucleotides outside the gene matches: 8. CDR3 size: 15 residues. In germline, CDR1 is SEHNR, CDR2 FQNEAQ (reference sequence). DNA for the CDR3: TGTGCCAGCAGCGCCCGGACAGGGGTAATCTACGAGCAGTACTTC. Translated, it gives CASSARTGVIYEQYF.

As concerns this clone: The junction and the germline gene differ at one end; a read error may be behind it. This chain links TRBV13 with TRBJ2-7; D not certain. The CDR3 is 12 residues long. Germline assignment: CDR1 PRHDT and CDR2 FYEKMQ (reference sequence). The CDR3 sequence: CASSLGRYEQYF. In nucleotides, the CDR3 is TGTGCCAGCAGCCTAGGACGCTACGAGCAGTACTTC.

In DNA, the CDR3 is TGTGCCAGCAGCCAACGGGGGGGCGAGCTGTTTTTT. Its protein is CASSQRGGELFF. The chain couples TRBV28 to TRBJ2-2; 8 positions match TRBD2. Germline V CDR1 and CDR2: MDHEN, SYDVKM. The CDR3 length is 12 residues. V trimming: 6 bases; J trimming: 11 bases; junction bases outside the gene matches: 5.

V and J are TRBV21-1 and TRBJ1-5; the table's D gene call, TRBD1, was not cross checked with the DNA. TRBV21-1 is marked as a pseudogene. CDR3 size: 13 residues. The CDR3 nucleotides read TGTGCCAGCGGACAGGCGTACAATCAGCCCCAGCATTTT. Translation: CASGQAYNQPQHF.

The chain carries TRBV5-6 and TRBJ2-7, with D uncertain. CDR1 and CDR2 (germline): SGHDT, YYEEEE. V lost 0 bases and J lost 4, with 5 bases in between. The length of the CDR3 is 12 residues. The CDR3 DNA reads as TGTGCCAGCAGCTTGGGGGATTACGAGCAGTACTTC. As protein: CASSLGDYEQYF.

This clone was observed a handful of times. The chain joins TRBV6-1 to TRBJ1-4; D perhaps matches TRBD1 (6 bases). The CDR3 is 14 amino acids. Germline loops: CDR1 MNHNS, CDR2 SASEGT. The ends were cut back, 1 base at V and 8 bases at J, with 11 bases in the middle. CDR3 nucleotide sequence: TGTGCCAGCAGTGAAGAACAGGGTTGGGAAAAACTGTTTTTT. Protein sequence: CASSEEQGWEKLFF.

This chain uses TRBV19 with TRBJ1-5; the match to TRBD1 covers 8 bases. With 4 bases clipped from V and 2 bases from J, the junction kept 7 bases outside the gene matches. The CDR3 has 16 amino acids. The V gene's germline CDR1 is LNHDA and CDR2 SQIVND (reference sequence). The CDR3 sequence is CASSNLTGVRNQPQHF. The CDR3 DNA sequence: TGTGCCAGTAGTAATTTGACAGGGGTACGCAATCAGCCCCAGCATTTT.

The chain employs TRBV4-1 and TRBJ1-6; D ambiguous. The V and J ends lost 4 bases and 1 base respectively, with 14 bases between them. Per the germline V gene, CDR1 is MGHRA and CDR2 is YSYEKL. The CDR3 has 17 residues. CDR3 residues: CASSPPHSISYNSPLHF. CDR3 DNA: TGCGCCAGCAGCCCACCTCACAGTATTTCCTATAATTCACCCCTCCACTTT.

This clone has just one count. V is TRBV20-1 and J is TRBJ1-1; D is unresolved. CDR3 length: 10 amino acids. Germline values: CDR1 DFQATT, CDR2 SNEGSKA (reference sequence). Trimming pared 3 bases from V and 6 bases from J, leaving 5 bases between. The DNA for the CDR3 is TGCAGTGCTAGTTACCCTGAAGCTTTCTTT. Its translation is CSASYPEAFF.

The V call is TRBV6-1, the J call TRBJ2-2, with a possible D match to TRBD2 (6 bases). V gave up 4 bases and J gave up 0 bases, with 15 bases separating them. The CDR3 extends over 17 amino acids. Germline CDR1 reads MNHNS; CDR2 reads SASEGT. In nucleotides, the CDR3 is TGTGCCAGCAGTGCATACACGGGGGTAACGAACACCGGGGAGCTGTTTTTT. Protein sequence: CASSAYTGVTNTGELFF.

The V gene is TRBV27, the J gene TRBJ2-7; the D gene is possibly TRBD1 (6 bases). The CDR3 loop spans 13 amino acids. Germline CDR1 MNHEY, CDR2 SMNVEV (reference sequence). V was shortened by 4 bases and J by 6 bases, with 13 bases between the two germline ends. The CDR3 region is CASSSLTGTEQYF. The CDR3 DNA reads as TGTGCCAGCAGTTCGCTCACAGGGACCGAGCAGTACTTC.

The gene calls are TRBV9 and TRBJ2-1; D could derive from TRBD1 or TRBD2 (5 bases each). The germline V gene has CDR1 SGDLS and CDR2 YYNGEE. Trimming shortened V by 4 bases and J by 7 bases, and 15 bases separated the two germline ends. The length of the CDR3 is 14 residues. As DNA, the CDR3 is TGTGCCAGCAGCTACGGGACCCACGATAATGAGCAGTTCTTC. This codes for CASSYGTHDNEQFF. Full variable domain (remainder filled in from reference TRBV9 and TRBJ2-1): DSGVTQTPKHLITATGQRVTLRCSPRSGDLSVYWYQQSLDQGLQFLIQYYNGEERAKGNILERFSAQQFPDLHSELNLSSLELGDSALYFCASSYGTHDNEQFFGPGTRLTVL.

V gene TRBV28 combines with J gene TRBJ2-5, with 7 bases lining up with TRBD1. Germline V CDR1 and CDR2: MDHEN, SYDVKM. The trim removed 6 bases at V and 4 bases at J, leaving 8 bases unmatched. There are 14 residues in the CDR3. CDR3 in amino acids: CASSRYRGRETQYF. The CDR3 nucleotides are TGTGCCAGCAGCCGTTACAGGGGACGAGAGACCCAGTACTTC.

This sequence joins TRBV29-1 and TRBJ1-1; D possibly corresponds to TRBD1 (5 bases). Germline loops: CDR1 SQVTM, CDR2 ANQGSEA. This CDR3 contains 13 residues. The germline V and J ends were trimmed by 7 bases and 6 bases, with 18 bases remaining between them. The CDR3 protein is CSARRVSVAEAFF. DNA of the CDR3: TGCAGCGCCCGCAGGGTATCGGTAGCTGAAGCTTTCTTT.

The chain carries TRBV4-1 and TRBJ1-1; D is perhaps TRBD1 (5 bases). Trimming cost V 6 bases and J 1 base, with 12 bases left between them. The CDR3 covers 14 residues. The V gene's germline CDR1 is MGHRA and CDR2 YSYEKL. In DNA, the CDR3 is TGCGCCAGCAGGGTCAGGGCGACGAACACTGAAGCTTTCTTT. It yields the protein CASRVRATNTEAFF.

The J gene is TRBJ1-5, the V gene TRBV6-6; D ambiguous. The V gene's germline CDR1 is MNHNY and CDR2 SVGAGI (reference sequence). There are 13 residues in the CDR3. V was clipped by 4 bases and J by 7 bases, with 11 bases between them. CDR3 nucleotide sequence: TGTGCCAGCAGTTCCGTGCCATCCCAGCCCCAGCATTTT. This codes for CASSSVPSQPQHF.

The chain uses TRBV28 and TRBJ1-5; TRBD1 agrees at 9 bases. There are 16 residues in the CDR3. Germline loops: CDR1 MDHEN, CDR2 SYDVKM. The ends lost 5 bases at V and 7 bases at J; junction bases unmatched: 12. The CDR3 loop is CASSTNPTGGRQPQHF. The CDR3 DNA is TGTGCCAGCAGTACAAATCCAACAGGGGGCAGACAGCCCCAGCATTTT. The whole variable domain, filled in from reference TRBV28 and TRBJ1-5, reads DVKVTQSSRYLVKRTGEKVFLECVQDMDHENMFWYRQDPGLGLRLIYFSYDVKMKEKGDIPEGYSVSREKKERFSLILESASTNQTSMYLCASSTNPTGGRQPQHFGDGTRLSIL.

The rearrangement uses TRBV19 and TRBJ1-2; D ambiguous. Germline-derived CDR1 and CDR2 are LNHDA and SQIVND (reference sequence). The CDR3 extends over 15 amino acids. The germline V and J ends were trimmed by 6 bases and 4 bases, with 18 bases remaining between them. The CDR3 DNA is TGTGCCAGTAGCACCTGGCGTAACAGACCCTATGGCTACACCTTC. It encodes CASSTWRNRPYGYTF.